The TCR beta chain described here comes from a study of early T cells in non-severe SARS-CoV-2 infection. Study summary: Bulk RNA from unsorted whole blood was sequenced; chains were unpaired.

Individually, cDNA molecules had unique molecular identifiers attached to them. TCRdb reanalysed the 5' RACE reads using MiXCR and keeps one entry per CDR3 protein. The data show 40,000 to 45,000 distinct CDR3 sequences, 9% to 15% seen once. Germline assignment: CDR1 SGHTA and CDR2 FQGNSA. Trimming left V 5 bases short and J 0 bases short, with 22 bases between. The CDR3 contains 19 residues. This clonotype was recorded at least ten times. Antigen specificity is unknown. Notes on the study in general: Anti-spike CD8 responses were favored by VDJdb matching, which missed private and CD4 specificities.

The clonotype originates from an adult who was a healthcare worker with PCR-confirmed SARS-CoV-2 infection or an uninfected control (not recorded which). The chain is built from TRBV7-2 and TRBJ1-4; D gene uncertain. The sample was whole blood. CDR3 bases: TGTGCCAGCAGCCCCACGGCGGGTTGGGGTTGGTCAACTAATGAAAAACTGTTTTTT. Protein: CASSPTAGWGWSTNEKLFF. Using reference TRBV7-2 and TRBJ1-4 for the parts outside the CDR3, the full variable domain is GAGVSQSPSNKVTEKGKDVELRCDPISGHTALYWYRQSLGQGLEFLIYFQGNSAPDKSGLPSDRFSAERTGGSVSTLTIQRTQQEDSAVYLCASSPTAGWGWSTNEKLFFGSGTQLSVL.